The TCR beta chain under discussion was sequenced for a study of circulating and synovial CD4+ cells in juvenile arthritis. Study-wide results and caveats: These repertoires were less diverse than bulk blood CD4 repertoires.

On this clone: Its antigen is not identified.

Sequencing was performed with immunoSEQ multiplex PCR; in TCRdb, only in-frame clones are kept and a portion is missing. This repertoire shows 15,000 to 20,000 clones, approximately 90% found once; its top ten account for roughly 0.75%. Sequenced samples came from active juvenile idiopathic arthritis patients. The TCR was taken from a human donor with juvenile idiopathic arthritis. Material: CD4+ T cells from blood.

In DNA form, the CDR3 reads TGTGCCAGCAGTTATCGTACCGGGGAGCTGTTTTTT. It specifies CASSYRTGELFF. This chain joins TRBV6-6 and TRBJ2-2; D is unclear. The germline V and J ends were trimmed by 3 bases and 5 bases, with 4 bases remaining between them. The CDR3 loop spans 12 amino acids. Germline V CDR1 and CDR2: MNHNY, SVGAGI (reference sequence).